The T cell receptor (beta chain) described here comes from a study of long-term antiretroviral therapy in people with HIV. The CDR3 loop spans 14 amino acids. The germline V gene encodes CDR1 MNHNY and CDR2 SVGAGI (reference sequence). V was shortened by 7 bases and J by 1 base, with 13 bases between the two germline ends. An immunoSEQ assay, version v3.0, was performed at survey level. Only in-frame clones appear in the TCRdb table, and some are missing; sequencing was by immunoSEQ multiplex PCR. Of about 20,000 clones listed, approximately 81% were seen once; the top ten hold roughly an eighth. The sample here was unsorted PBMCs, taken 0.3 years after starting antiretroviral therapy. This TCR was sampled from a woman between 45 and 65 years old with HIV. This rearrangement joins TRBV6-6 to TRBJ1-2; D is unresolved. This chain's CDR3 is CASTGLFRNYGYTF. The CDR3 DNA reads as TGTGCCAGCACGGGTCTTTTTCGTAACTATGGCTACACCTTC.